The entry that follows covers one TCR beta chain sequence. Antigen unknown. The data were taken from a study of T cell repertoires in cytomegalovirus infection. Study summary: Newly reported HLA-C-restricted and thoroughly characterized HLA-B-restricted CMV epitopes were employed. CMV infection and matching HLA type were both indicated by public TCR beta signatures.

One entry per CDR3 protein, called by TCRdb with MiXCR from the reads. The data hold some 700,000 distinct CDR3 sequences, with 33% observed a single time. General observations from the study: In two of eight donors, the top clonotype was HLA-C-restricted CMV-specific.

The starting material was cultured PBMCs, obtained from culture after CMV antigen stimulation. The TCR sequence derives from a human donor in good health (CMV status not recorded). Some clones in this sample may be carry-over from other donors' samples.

This CDR3 is CASSPRRGIIYEQYF. CDR3 nucleotides: TGCGCCAGCAGCCCCAGGAGGGGGATAATCTACGAGCAGTACTTC. The chain recombines TRBV5-1 with TRBJ2-7; D possibly uses TRBD1 or TRBD2 (6 bases each). This CDR3 region has 15 residues. V gave up 4 bases and J gave up 3 bases, with 17 bases separating them. Germline assignment: CDR1 SGHRS and CDR2 YFSETQ.